A single sample gave rise to the 3 T cell receptor beta chains below, sequenced in a study of blood T cell repertoires in COVID-19. Sequencing used immunoSEQ multiplex PCR; TCRdb keeps in-frame clones, though not all of them. Of 310,000 or so clones listed, around nine tenths are singletons. The sample comprised peripheral blood. These receptors all come from a man between 65 and 85 years old with acute or convalescent COVID-19.

This clone was seen only a few times. This sequence joins TRBV6-5 and TRBJ2-7; TRBD2 matches at 10 bases. Trimming took 4 bases from V and 2 from J; bases not matched to a gene: 2. Germline V lookup: CDR1 MNHEY, CDR2 SVGAGI. This CDR3 contains 14 residues. CDR3 loop: CASSFTSGTYEQYF. The CDR3 DNA sequence: TGTGCCAGCAGTTTTACTAGCGGGACCTACGAGCAGTACTTC.

On this clone: At the DNA level, this CDR3 is encoded by other sequences in the same sample as well. The V and J genes are TRBV5-1 and TRBJ1-1, with TRBD1 matching 8 bases. Germline CDR1 reads SGHRS; CDR2 reads YFSETQ. The CDR3 consists of 14 residues. The trim removed 0 bases at V and 4 bases at J, leaving 2 bases unmatched. DNA of the CDR3: TGCGCCAGCAGCTTGGGACAGGGGATCACTGAAGCTTTCTTT. It yields the protein CASSLGQGITEAFF.

The chain joins TRBV11-2 to TRBJ2-3; D might be TRBD2 (5 bases). The germline gives CDR1 SGHAT, CDR2 FQNNGV. The CDR3 consists of 13 residues. V lost 3 bases, J lost 4 bases, and 8 bases lay in between. For the CDR3, the DNA is TGTGCCAGCAGCTTTGGGAGATCAGATACGCAGTATTTT. Amino acids: CASSFGRSDTQYF.